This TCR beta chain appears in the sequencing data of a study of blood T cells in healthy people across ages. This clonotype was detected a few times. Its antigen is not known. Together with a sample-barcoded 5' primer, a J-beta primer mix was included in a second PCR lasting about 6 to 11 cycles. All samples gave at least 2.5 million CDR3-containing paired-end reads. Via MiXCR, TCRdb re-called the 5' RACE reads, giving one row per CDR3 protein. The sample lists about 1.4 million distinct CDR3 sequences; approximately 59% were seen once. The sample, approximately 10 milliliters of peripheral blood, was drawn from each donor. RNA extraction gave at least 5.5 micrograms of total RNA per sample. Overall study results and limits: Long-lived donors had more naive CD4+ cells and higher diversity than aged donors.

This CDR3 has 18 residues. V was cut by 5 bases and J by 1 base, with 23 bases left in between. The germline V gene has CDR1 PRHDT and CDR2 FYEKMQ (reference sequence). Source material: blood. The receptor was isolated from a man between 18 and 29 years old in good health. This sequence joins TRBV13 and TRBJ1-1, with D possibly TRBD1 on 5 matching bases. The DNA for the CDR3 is TGTGCCAGCAGCCTTTTCTCCGGGACCCCCTCAGGGAACACTGAAGCTTTCTTT. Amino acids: CASSLFSGTPSGNTEAFF. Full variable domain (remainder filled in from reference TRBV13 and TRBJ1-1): AAGVIQSPRHLIKEKRETATLKCYPIPRHDTVYWYQQGPGQDPQFLISFYEKMQSDKGSIPDRFSAQQFSDYHSELNMSSLELGDSALYFCASSLFSGTPSGNTEAFFGQGTRLTVV.